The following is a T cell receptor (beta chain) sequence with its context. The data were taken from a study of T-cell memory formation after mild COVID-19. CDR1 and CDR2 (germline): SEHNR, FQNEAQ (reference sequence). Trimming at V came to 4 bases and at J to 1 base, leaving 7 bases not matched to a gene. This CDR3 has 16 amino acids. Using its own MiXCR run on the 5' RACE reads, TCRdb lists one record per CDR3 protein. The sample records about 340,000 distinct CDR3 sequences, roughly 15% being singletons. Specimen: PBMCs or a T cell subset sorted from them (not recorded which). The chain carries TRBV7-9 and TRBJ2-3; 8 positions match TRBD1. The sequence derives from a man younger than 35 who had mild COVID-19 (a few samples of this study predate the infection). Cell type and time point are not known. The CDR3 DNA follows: TGTGCCAGCAGCTCCGTGGGACAGGCTGGCACAGATACGCAGTATTTT. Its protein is CASSSVGQAGTDTQYF.